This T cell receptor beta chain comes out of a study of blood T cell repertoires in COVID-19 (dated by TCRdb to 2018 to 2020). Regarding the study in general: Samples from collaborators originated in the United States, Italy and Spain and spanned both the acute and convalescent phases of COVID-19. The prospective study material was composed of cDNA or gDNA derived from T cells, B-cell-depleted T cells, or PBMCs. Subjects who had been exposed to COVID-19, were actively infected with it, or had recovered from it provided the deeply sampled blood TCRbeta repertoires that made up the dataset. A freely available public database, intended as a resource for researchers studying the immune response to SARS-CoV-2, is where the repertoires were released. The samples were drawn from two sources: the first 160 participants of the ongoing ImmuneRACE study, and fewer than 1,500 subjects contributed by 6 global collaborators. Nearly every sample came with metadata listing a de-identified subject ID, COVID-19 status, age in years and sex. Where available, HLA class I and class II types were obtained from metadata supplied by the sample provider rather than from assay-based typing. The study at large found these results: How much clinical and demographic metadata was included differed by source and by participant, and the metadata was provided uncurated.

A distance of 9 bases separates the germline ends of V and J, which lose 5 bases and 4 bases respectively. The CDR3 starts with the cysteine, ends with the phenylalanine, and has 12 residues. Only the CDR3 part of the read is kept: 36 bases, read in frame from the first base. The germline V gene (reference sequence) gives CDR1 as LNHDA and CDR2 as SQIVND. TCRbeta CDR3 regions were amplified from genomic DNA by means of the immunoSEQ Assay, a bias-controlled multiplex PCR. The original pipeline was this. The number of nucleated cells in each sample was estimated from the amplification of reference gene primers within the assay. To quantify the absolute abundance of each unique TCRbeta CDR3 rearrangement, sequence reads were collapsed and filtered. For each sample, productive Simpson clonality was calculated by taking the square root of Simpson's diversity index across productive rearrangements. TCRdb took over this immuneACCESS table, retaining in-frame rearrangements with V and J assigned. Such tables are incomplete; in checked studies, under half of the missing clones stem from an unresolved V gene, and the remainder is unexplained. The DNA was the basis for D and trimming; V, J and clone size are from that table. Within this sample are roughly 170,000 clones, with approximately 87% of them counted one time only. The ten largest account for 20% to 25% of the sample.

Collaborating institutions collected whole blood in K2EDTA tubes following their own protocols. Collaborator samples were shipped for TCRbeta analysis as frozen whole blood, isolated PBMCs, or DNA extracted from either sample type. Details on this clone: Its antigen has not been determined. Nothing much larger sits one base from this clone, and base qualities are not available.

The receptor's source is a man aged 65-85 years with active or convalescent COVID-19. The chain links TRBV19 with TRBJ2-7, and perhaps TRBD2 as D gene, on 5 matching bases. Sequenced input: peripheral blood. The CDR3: CASSPRRYEQYF. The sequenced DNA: TGTGCCAGTAGTCCCCGGAGGTACGAGCAGTACTTC.